These T cell receptor beta chains were read from a single sample in a study of blood T cell repertoires in COVID-19. Only in-frame clones appear in the TCRdb table, and some are missing; sequencing was by immunoSEQ multiplex PCR. The sample shows 200,000 to 250,000 clones, 85% of them seen only once. The sequenced sample consisted of peripheral blood. These receptors were collected from a woman aged 60-70 years with active or convalescent COVID-19. The CDR3 runs from the conserved cysteine through the conserved F or W. D genes are given only for firm matches. Rows give clone size only sometimes, using once, few, many, or a class for an expanded clone.

d_call,clone_size,j_call,v_call,cdr3_aa,cdr3_nt
.,.,TRBJ1-5,TRBV15,CATSSRSSGLLGQPQHF,TGTGCCACCAGCAGTCGGTCGTCCGGGTTATTAGGTCAGCCCCAGCATTTT
TRBD1,.,TRBJ1-1,TRBV28,CASSPTGLGNTEAFF,TGTGCCAGCAGTCCGACAGGGCTTGGGAACACTGAAGCTTTCTTT
.,.,TRBJ1-5,TRBV6-6,CASSYSGQSNQPQHF,TGTGCCAGCAGTTACTCCGGACAGAGCAATCAGCCCCAGCATTTT
TRBD2,.,TRBJ2-2,TRBV3-1/TRBV3-2,CASSPTSGRSNTGELFF,TGTGCCAGCAGCCCGACTAGCGGGAGGTCGAACACCGGGGAGCTGTTTTTT
TRBD1,.,TRBJ2-2,TRBV3-1/TRBV3-2,CASSLGTGSNTGELFF,TGTGCCAGCAGCCTCGGGACAGGGAGTAACACCGGGGAGCTGTTTTTT
TRBD1,.,TRBJ1-1,TRBV3-1/TRBV3-2,CASSQVVRGAGVPEAFF,TGTGCCAGCAGCCAAGTTGTCAGGGGGGCTGGAGTACCTGAAGCTTTCTTT
.,.,TRBJ2-3,TRBV4-2,CASSHSGGGASTDTQYF,TGTGCCAGCAGCCACTCGGGCGGAGGAGCTAGCACAGATACGCAGTATTTT
.,.,TRBJ2-1,TRBV7-8,CASSLGLGYNEQFF,TGTGCCAGCAGCTTAGGACTAGGCTACAATGAGCAGTTCTTC
TRBD1,.,TRBJ1-5,TRBV6-6,CASSYYRGLDQPQHF,TGTGCCAGCAGTTACTACAGGGGGCTGGACCAGCCCCAGCATTTT
.,.,TRBJ1-2,TRBV28,CATFDTGPNYGYTF,TGTGCCACCTTTGACACAGGGCCCAACTATGGCTACACCTTC
TRBD1,.,TRBJ2-4,TRBV3-1/TRBV3-2,CASSTSNRRDRGNIQYF,TGTGCCAGCAGCACTAGCAACCGCCGGGACAGGGGAAACATTCAGTACTTC
TRBD2,few,TRBJ2-2,TRBV14,CASSPYPSSGDTGELFF,TGTGCCAGCAGCCCCTATCCCTCTAGCGGGGACACCGGGGAGCTGTTTTTT
.,.,TRBJ2-3,TRBV11-3,CASSPRTNTDTQYF,TGTGCCAGCAGCCCAAGGACTAACACAGATACGCAGTATTTT
TRBD2,.,TRBJ2-2,TRBV7-2,CASSLLGGGTGELFF,TGTGCCAGCAGCTTACTGGGGGGAGGGACCGGGGAGCTGTTTTTT
TRBD2,.,TRBJ2-1,TRBV18,CASSPPFPGAGGGNEQFF,TGTGCCAGCTCACCACCGTTCCCAGGAGCGGGAGGTGGCAATGAGCAGTTCTTC
TRBD1,few,TRBJ1-2,TRBV3-1/TRBV3-2,CASSHRTGMGYTF,TGTGCCAGCAGCCACCGGACAGGGATGGGCTACACCTTC
TRBD2,.,TRBJ2-1,TRBV7-2,CASSTGLVSYNEQFF,TGTGCCAGCAGCACGGGACTAGTCTCCTACAATGAGCAGTTCTTC
TRBD2,.,TRBJ2-5,TRBV11-3,CASSKFSGRVTETQYF,TGTGCCAGCAGTAAATTCAGCGGGAGGGTCACAGAGACCCAGTACTTC
TRBD2,.,TRBJ2-2,TRBV3-1/TRBV3-2,CASSQTGGGNTGELFF,TGTGCCAGCAGCCAAACAGGCGGGGGGAACACCGGGGAGCTGTTTTTT
.,.,TRBJ2-7,TRBV30,CAWSGVGQRPYEQYF,TGTGCCTGGAGTGGAGTGGGGCAGCGACCCTACGAGCAGTACTTC
TRBD2,.,TRBJ2-7,TRBV11-3,CASSLDPSPSGRDGEQYF,TGTGCCAGCAGCTTAGACCCCTCCCCTAGCGGGAGAGACGGCGAGCAGTACTTC
TRBD1,few,TRBJ1-1,TRBV30,CAWSRDRGRTEAFF,TGTGCCTGGAGTCGGGACAGGGGGCGAACCGAAGCTTTCTTT
TRBD1,few,TRBJ1-3,TRBV15,CATSETGSRGHTIYF,TGTGCCACCAGCGAGACAGGGTCCCGGGGACACACCATATATTTT
TRBD2,.,TRBJ2-7,TRBV7-8,CASSSRRGTRYEQYF,TGTGCCAGCAGCTCCCGGCGGGGGACTCGCTACGAGCAGTACTTC
TRBD2,.,TRBJ2-1,TRBV7-2,CASGASGRAENEQFF,TGTGCCAGCGGGGCGAGCGGGAGGGCTGAAAATGAGCAGTTCTTC
TRBD1,.,TRBJ1-1,TRBV5-1,CASSVGTGGGRTEAFF,TGCGCCAGCAGCGTGGGGACAGGGGGCGGTCGGACTGAAGCTTTCTTT
.,.,TRBJ2-1,TRBV7-9,CASSLRVGADEQFF,TGTGCCAGCAGCTTAAGGGTGGGAGCTGACGAGCAGTTCTTC
.,.,TRBJ2-2,TRBV5-4,CANQASTGELFF,TGTGCCAACCAAGCGAGCACCGGGGAGCTGTTTTTT
.,.,TRBJ1-2,TRBV28,CASRPADSYGYTF,TGTGCCAGCAGGCCAGCGGACAGCTATGGCTACACCTTC
TRBD1,.,TRBJ1-2,TRBV4-1,CASSHLRDRGRGGYTF,TGCGCCAGCAGCCATCTCAGGGACAGGGGGCGCGGTGGCTACACCTTC
TRBD2,.,TRBJ2-2,TRBV19,CASSMLAGEGPGELFF,TGTGCCAGTAGTATGCTAGCGGGAGAAGGTCCCGGGGAGCTGTTTTTT
.,.,TRBJ2-5,TRBV7-8,CASSFNRGAETQYF,TGTGCCAGCAGCTTTAATCGGGGGGCAGAGACCCAGTACTTC
TRBD2,.,TRBJ2-1,TRBV27,CASSLGSSGNNEQFF,TGTGCCAGCAGTTTAGGATCTAGCGGGAATAATGAGCAGTTCTTC
TRBD1,.,TRBJ2-7,TRBV11-3,CASKRQGVPEQYF,TGTGCCAGCAAGAGGCAGGGGGTGCCCGAGCAGTACTTC
TRBD1,.,TRBJ2-3,TRBV29-1,CSVQDRGSTDTQYF,TGCAGCGTCCAGGACAGGGGGTCGACAGATACGCAGTATTTT
TRBD2,.,TRBJ2-1,TRBV10-1,CASSESGRSYNEQFF,TGCGCCAGCAGTGAAAGCGGGAGGTCCTACAATGAGCAGTTCTTC
TRBD2,.,TRBJ2-5,TRBV25-1,CASSEPGGTQYF,TGTGCCAGCAGTGAACCGGGAGGGACCCAGTACTTC
TRBD1,once,TRBJ1-1,TRBV7-9,CASSLVGGFTEAFF,TGTGCCAGCAGCTTAGTAGGGGGCTTCACTGAAGCTTTCTTT
.,.,TRBJ2-1,TRBV6-5,CASRSTGYNEQFF,TGTGCCAGCAGATCGACTGGTTACAATGAGCAGTTCTTC
.,few,TRBJ2-7,TRBV5-1,CASSLRAGRSYEQYF,TGCGCCAGCAGCTTGAGGGCCGGGAGATCCTACGAGCAGTACTTC
.,.,TRBJ2-1,TRBV29-1,CSVELTGSGEQFF,TGCAGCGTTGAACTCACAGGGTCCGGTGAGCAGTTCTTC
TRBD1,.,TRBJ2-3,TRBV11-3,CASSPDRVADTQYF,TGTGCCAGCAGCCCGGACAGGGTGGCGGATACGCAGTATTTT